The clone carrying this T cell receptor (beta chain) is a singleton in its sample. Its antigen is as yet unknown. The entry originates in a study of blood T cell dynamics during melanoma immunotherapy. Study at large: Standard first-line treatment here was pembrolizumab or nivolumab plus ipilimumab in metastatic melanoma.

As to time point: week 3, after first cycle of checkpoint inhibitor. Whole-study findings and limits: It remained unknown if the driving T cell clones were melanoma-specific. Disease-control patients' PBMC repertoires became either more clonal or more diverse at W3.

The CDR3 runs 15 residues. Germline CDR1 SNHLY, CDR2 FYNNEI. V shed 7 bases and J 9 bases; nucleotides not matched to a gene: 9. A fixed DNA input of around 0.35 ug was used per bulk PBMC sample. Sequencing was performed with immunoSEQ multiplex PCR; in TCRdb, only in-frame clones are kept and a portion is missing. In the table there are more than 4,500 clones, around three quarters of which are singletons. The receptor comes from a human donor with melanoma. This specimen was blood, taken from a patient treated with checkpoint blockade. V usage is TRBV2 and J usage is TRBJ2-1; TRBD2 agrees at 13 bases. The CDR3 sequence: CASTRTSGSYSEQFF. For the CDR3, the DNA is TGTGCCAGCACTCGGACTAGCGGGAGTTATAGTGAGCAGTTCTTC.